This T cell receptor (beta chain) was found in a study of T-cell reconstitution after alpha-beta-depleted transplantation in children. Unique molecular identifiers were incorporated into the prepared TCRbeta library. TCRdb ran MiXCR on the PCR reads and lists one entry per CDR3 protein. The sample lists 450,000 to 550,000 distinct CDR3 sequences; approximately 10% were seen once. CDR3 size: 16 residues. V dropped 0 bases and J dropped 5; count of bases not matched to a gene: 4. The V gene's germline CDR1 is SGHRS and CDR2 YFSETQ. Whole-study findings and limits: It was reported that alpha-beta T cells came from several hundred expanded graft clones (about two months after transplant). Diversity and T-cell counts at one year after transplant derived mostly from new T cells. It was surviving recipient T cells and thymic progenitors that gave some patients high TCRbeta diversity at day 60.

In its sample, this clonotype was seen a few times. Antigen unknown. The clonotype originates from a female patient between 2 and 15 years old who had a stem cell transplant for aplastic anemia, so the T cells may come from the graft donor. Sequencing used PBMCs, mostly from graft donor cells, obtained 180 days after TCRalphabeta/CD19-depleted stem cell transplant. V gene TRBV5-1 combines with J gene TRBJ2-2; 10 nucleotides agree with TRBD2. The CDR3 DNA follows: TGCGCCAGCAGCTTGGATCCTAGCGGGAGAACCGGGGAGCTGTTTTTT. This sequence encodes CASSLDPSGRTGELFF.